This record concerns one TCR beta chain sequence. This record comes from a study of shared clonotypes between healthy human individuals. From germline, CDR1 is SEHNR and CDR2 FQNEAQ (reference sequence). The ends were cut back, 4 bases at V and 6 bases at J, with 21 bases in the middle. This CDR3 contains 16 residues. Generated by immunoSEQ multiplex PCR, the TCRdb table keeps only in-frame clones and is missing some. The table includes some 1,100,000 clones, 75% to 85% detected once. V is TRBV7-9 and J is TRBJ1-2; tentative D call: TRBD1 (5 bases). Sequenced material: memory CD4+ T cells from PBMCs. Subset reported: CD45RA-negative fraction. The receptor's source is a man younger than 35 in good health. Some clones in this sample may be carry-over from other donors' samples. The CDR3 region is CASSSLRTLLQNGYTF. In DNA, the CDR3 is TGTGCCAGCAGCTCCCTACGGACACTTCTGCAGAATGGCTACACCTTC. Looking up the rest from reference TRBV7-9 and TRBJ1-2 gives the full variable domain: DTGVSQNPRHKITKRGQNVTFRCDPISEHNRLYWYRQTLGQGPEFLTYFQNEAQLEKSRLLSDRFSAERPKGSFSTLEIQRTEQGDSAMYLCASSSLRTLLQNGYTFGSGTRLTVV.